The rows below give T cell receptor beta chains drawn from one sample of a study of T-cell reconstitution after alpha-beta-depleted transplantation in children. Each CDR3 protein is one row after TCRdb ran MiXCR on the PCR reads. Here the sample spans some 120,000 distinct CDR3 sequences, roughly 23% being singletons. Sequenced here: PBMCs, mostly from graft donor cells, sampled 180 days after TCRalphabeta/CD19-depleted stem cell transplant. All receptors come from a male patient between 2 and 10 years old who had a stem cell transplant for chronic granulomatous disease, so the T cells may come from the graft donor. Each CDR3 is given with its conserved first and last residue. A D gene is named only where the DNA matches it firmly. The size entry is marked missing in some rows and otherwise reads once, few, many or a size class.

>many|TRBV5-1|.|TRBJ2-2
TGCGCCAGCAGCTTGTCCACCGGGGAGCTGTTTTTT
CASSLSTGELFF
>few|TRBV20-1|.|TRBJ2-1
TGCAGTGCTGAGCCCAGGGGGGGGACCTACAATGAGCAGTTCTTC
CSAEPRGGTYNEQFF
>.|TRBV12-3/TRBV12-4|.|TRBJ1-4
TGTGCCAGCAGTTTTCGGAGGGGGAGTGAAAAACTGTTTTTT
CASSFRRGSEKLFF
>.|TRBV5-1|.|TRBJ1-1
TGCGCCAGCAGCCTAGGTCCTGTGAACACTGAAGCTTTCTTT
CASSLGPVNTEAFF
>many|TRBV4-3|TRBD1|TRBJ1-5
TGCGCCAGCAGCCAAGATTTCAGGGGGAAACAGCCCCAGCATTTT
CASSQDFRGKQPQHF
>few|TRBV29-1|.|TRBJ2-6
TGCAGCGTTGGGTGGTCGACCAACGTCCTGACTTTC
CSVGWSTNVLTF
>.|TRBV12-3/TRBV12-4|.|TRBJ2-3
TGTGCCAGCAGAACAGGGAGCACAGATACGCAGTATTTT
CASRTGSTDTQYF
>many|TRBV5-5|.|TRBJ2-5
TGTGCCAGCAGCTTGATGCATAAAAACCAAGAGACCCAGTACTTC
CASSLMHKNQETQYF
>many|TRBV12-3/TRBV12-4|TRBD2|TRBJ2-5
TGTGCCAGCAGTCTAGCGGGAGGAGGGGAGACCCAGTACTTC
CASSLAGGGETQYF
>few|TRBV28|TRBD1|TRBJ1-4
TGTGCCAGCAGGGGACAGGGACATGAAAAACTGTTTTTT
CASRGQGHEKLFF
>few|TRBV6-5|TRBD2|TRBJ2-7
TGTGCCAGCAGACAGCGGGAGGGCCTTGGCGAGCAGTACTTC
CASRQREGLGEQYF
>many|TRBV29-1|TRBD2|TRBJ2-5
TGCAGCGTTGAGGGACTAGCGGGACTAGAGACCCAGTACTTC
CSVEGLAGLETQYF
>once|TRBV5-6|TRBD2|TRBJ2-1
TGTGCCAGCAGCACAGCGGGACGCTACAATGAGCAGTTCTTC
CASSTAGRYNEQFF
>many|TRBV4-2|TRBD2|TRBJ2-2
TGTGCCAGCAGCCAAGGAGCGGGGAGTAACACCGGGGAGCTGTTTTTT
CASSQGAGSNTGELFF
>.|TRBV7-2|.|TRBJ1-2
TGTGCCAGCAGCTTCGTGCTACCAGTTGGCTACACCTTC
CASSFVLPVGYTF